Sequencing of this T cell receptor (beta chain) was carried out in a study of identical twins. The CDR3 is 18 amino acids. A universal primer site was incorporated via template switching, and the cDNA contained unique molecular identifiers. TCRdb re-called the 5' RACE reads with MiXCR, one entry per CDR3 protein. The sample records 570,000 or so distinct CDR3 sequences, over 8.5% being singletons. This clonotype was counted a few times. The sample also formed part of further work on yellow fever vaccine responses in identical twins.

Material for sequencing was PBMCs. The clonotype comes from a woman younger than 35 in good health. The J gene is TRBJ1-6, the V gene TRBV21-1; TRBD1 is the table's D call and was not checked against the DNA. TRBV21-1 is given as a pseudogene. The chain's CDR3 is CASSRRPSTGMGNSPLHF. The CDR3 coding sequence is TGTGCCAGCAGCAGGCGTCCCTCGACAGGGATGGGTAATTCACCCCTCCACTTT.